This TCR beta chain was observed in a study of cytomegalovirus exposure and HLA in healthy donors. The PCR ran on 60 Vbeta and 13 Jbeta primers. Generated by immunoSEQ multiplex PCR, the TCRdb table keeps only in-frame clones and is missing some. The sample has approximately 150,000 clones, approximately 70% seen once. V gave up 6 bases and J gave up 8 bases, with 20 bases separating them. The CDR3 loop spans 16 amino acids. CDR1 is SNHLY and CDR2 is FYNNEI in the germline V gene. The TCR was taken from a man aged 18 to 29 in good health and CMV-seropositive. V usage is TRBV2 and J usage is TRBJ1-6, with D maybe TRBD1 (5 bases). What was sequenced was PBMCs. CDR3 DNA: TGTGCCAGCAGGGACCTCCCCGGGGGGTTTGATTCACCCCTCCACTTT. The encoded protein is CASRDLPGGFDSPLHF.